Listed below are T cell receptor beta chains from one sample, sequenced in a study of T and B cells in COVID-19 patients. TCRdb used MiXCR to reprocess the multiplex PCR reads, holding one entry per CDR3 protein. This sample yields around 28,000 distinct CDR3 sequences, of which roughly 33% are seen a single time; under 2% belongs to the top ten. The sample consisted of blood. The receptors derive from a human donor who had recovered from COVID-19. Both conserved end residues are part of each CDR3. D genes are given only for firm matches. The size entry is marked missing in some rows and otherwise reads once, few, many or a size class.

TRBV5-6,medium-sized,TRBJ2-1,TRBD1,TGTGCCAGCAGCTTAGGGACAGGCTACAATGAGCAGTTCTTC,CASSLGTGYNEQFF
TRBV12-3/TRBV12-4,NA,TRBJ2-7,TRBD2,TGTGCCGCCCGGTCTCTGCCGGGAGGGCCCTACGAGCAGTACTTC,CAARSLPGGPYEQYF
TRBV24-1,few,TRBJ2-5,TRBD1,TGTGCCACCAGTGATGCCGGGCAGGGGGCGCGAGAGACCCAGTACTTC,CATSDAGQGARETQYF
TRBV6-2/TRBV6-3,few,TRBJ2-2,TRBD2,TGTGCCAGCAGATCCCACGGGACTAGCGGGGGGGGGACCACCGGGGAGCTGTTTTTT,CASRSHGTSGGGTTGELFF
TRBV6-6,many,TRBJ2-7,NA,TGTGCCAGCAGTTACTCGCGCGCATCCTACGAGCAGTACTTC,CASSYSRASYEQYF
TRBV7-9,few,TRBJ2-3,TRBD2,TGTGCCAGCAGCCAAGGACTAGCGGGGGCCTCAAGCACAGATACGCAGTATTTT,CASSQGLAGASSTDTQYF
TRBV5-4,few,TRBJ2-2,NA,TGTGCCAGCAGGAAGTTCTCTACGAACACCGGGGAGCTGTTTTTT,CASRKFSTNTGELFF
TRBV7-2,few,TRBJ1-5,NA,TGTGCCAGCAGCGAAGGGGACACTTGGGCAGGAAGGCATTTT,CASSEGDTWAGRHF
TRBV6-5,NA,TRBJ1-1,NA,TGTGCCAGCAGTTACTCGATCGGGAGGCTGAACACTGAAGCTTTCTTT,CASSYSIGRLNTEAFF
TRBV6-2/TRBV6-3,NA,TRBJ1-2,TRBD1,TGTGCCAGCGGGGGAGAGGGACAGGGAAACTATGGCTACACCTTC,CASGGEGQGNYGYTF
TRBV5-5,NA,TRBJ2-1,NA,TGTGCCAGCAGCCTAACCGTTGGACAGATTTACAATGAGCAGTTCTTC,CASSLTVGQIYNEQFF
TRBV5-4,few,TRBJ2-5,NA,TGTGCCAGCAGCTTGCCAGGGAACCGGGAGACCCAGTACTTC,CASSLPGNRETQYF
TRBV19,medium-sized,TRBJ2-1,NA,TGTGCCAGTAGTCCCTCTCGGAGCTCCTACAATGAGCAGTTCTTC,CASSPSRSSYNEQFF
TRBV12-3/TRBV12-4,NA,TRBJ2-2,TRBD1,TGTGCCAGCAGTAGACAGGGTGTGGTTGCCGGGGAGCTGTTTTTT,CASSRQGVVAGELFF
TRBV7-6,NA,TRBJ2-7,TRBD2,TGTGCCAGCAGCTTAGACGTTTCTAGCGGTACCTACGAGCAGTACTTC,CASSLDVSSGTYEQYF
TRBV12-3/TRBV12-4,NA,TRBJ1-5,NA,TGTGCCAGCAGTTGGACAGTTAGCAATCAGCCCCAGCATTTT,CASSWTVSNQPQHF
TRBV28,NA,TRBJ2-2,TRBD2,TGTGCCAGCAGGGACGGGAGGAACGGGGAGCTGTTTTTT,CASRDGRNGELFF
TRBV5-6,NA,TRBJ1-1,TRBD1,TGTGCCAGCAGCCCAGGGACAGGGGAAGGGACTGAAGCTTTCTTT,CASSPGTGEGTEAFF
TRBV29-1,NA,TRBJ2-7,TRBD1,TGCAGCGTCCTAGACAGGGGGATCTACGAGCAGTACTTC,CSVLDRGIYEQYF
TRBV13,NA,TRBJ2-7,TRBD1,TGTGCCAGCAGCACAGCTTTCCGGGACAGCCGCTACGAGCAGTACTTC,CASSTAFRDSRYEQYF
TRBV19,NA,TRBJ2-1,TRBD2,TGTGCCAGCTCTCTAGCGGGGGCCTACAATGAGCAGTTCTTC,CASSLAGAYNEQFF
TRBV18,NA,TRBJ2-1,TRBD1,TGTGCCAGCTCACCGGCCGGGACAGGGGGCTTGATGAATGAGCAGTTCTTC,CASSPAGTGGLMNEQFF
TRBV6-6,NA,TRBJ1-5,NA,TGTGCCAGCAGTTACGGTGGTCAGCCCCAGCATTTT,CASSYGGQPQHF
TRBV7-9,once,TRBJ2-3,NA,TGTGCCAGCAGCTTGGGGTCGAGACAGAGCACAGATACGCAGTATTTT,CASSLGSRQSTDTQYF
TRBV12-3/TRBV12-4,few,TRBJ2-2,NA,TGTGCCAGCAGTTTAATTTTCGGCGGGGAGAACACCGGGGAGCTGTTTTTT,CASSLIFGGENTGELFF
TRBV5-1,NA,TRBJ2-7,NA,TGTGCCAGCAGCCGCGTCAGGGACGAGCAGTACTTC,CASSRVRDEQYF
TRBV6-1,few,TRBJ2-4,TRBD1,TGTGCCAGCAGTGAAAGGGCGGCAGACAGGGGGCTATCGGCCAAAAACATTCAGTACTTC,CASSERAADRGLSAKNIQYF
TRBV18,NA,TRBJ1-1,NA,TGTGCCAGCTCACCGGGGAAGAACACTGAAGCTTTCTTT,CASSPGKNTEAFF